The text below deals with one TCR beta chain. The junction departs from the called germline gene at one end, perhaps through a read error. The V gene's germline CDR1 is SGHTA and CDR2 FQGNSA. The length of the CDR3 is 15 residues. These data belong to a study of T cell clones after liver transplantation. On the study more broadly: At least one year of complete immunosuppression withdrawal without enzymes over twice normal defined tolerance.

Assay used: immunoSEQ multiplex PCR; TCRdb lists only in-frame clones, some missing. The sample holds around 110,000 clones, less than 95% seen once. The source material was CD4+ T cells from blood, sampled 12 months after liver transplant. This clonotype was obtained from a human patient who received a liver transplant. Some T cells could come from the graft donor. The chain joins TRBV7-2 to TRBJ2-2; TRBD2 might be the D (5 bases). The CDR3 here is CASSLDPGNIGELFF. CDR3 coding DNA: TGTGCCAGCAGCTTAGATCCGGGGAACATCGGGGAGCTGTTTTTT.